These T cell receptor beta chains were read from a single sample in a study of CD8+ T cells in alopecia areata. Assay used: immunoSEQ multiplex PCR; TCRdb lists only in-frame clones, some missing. The sample lists about 200,000 clones, under 80% occurring once. Sequenced material: CD4+ T cells sorted from blood, taken around week 50, from a patient treated with tofacitinib. The source of these receptors is a human donor with alopecia areata. Both conserved end residues are part of each CDR3. The order of the fields is clone size, J gene, D gene, V gene, CDR3 protein, CDR3 DNA. The D gene is left open where the match is weak. Only some rows state a clone size, as once, few, many or a class for expanded clones.

clone_size: once; j_call: TRBJ2-7; d_call: TRBD1; v_call: TRBV29-1; cdr3_aa: CSVTPGQGLYEQYF; cdr3_nt: TGCAGCGTGACACCGGGACAGGGTTTGTACGAGCAGTACTTC
clone_size: .; j_call: TRBJ2-1; d_call: TRBD2; v_call: TRBV5-1; cdr3_aa: CASSPVGTSGHEQFF; cdr3_nt: TGCGCCAGCAGCCCGGTGGGGACTAGCGGGCATGAGCAGTTCTTC
clone_size: few; j_call: TRBJ1-2; d_call: TRBD1; v_call: TRBV30; cdr3_aa: CAWSPPGQGYGYTF; cdr3_nt: TGTGCCTGGAGTCCTCCGGGACAGGGCTATGGCTACACCTTC
clone_size: .; j_call: TRBJ1-1; d_call: .; v_call: TRBV14; cdr3_aa: CASSHIPNTEAFF; cdr3_nt: TGTGCCAGCAGCCACATCCCAAACACTGAAGCTTTCTTT
clone_size: .; j_call: TRBJ1-1; d_call: .; v_call: TRBV6-1; cdr3_aa: CASTGELNTEAFF; cdr3_nt: TGTGCCAGCACGGGGGAGCTGAACACTGAGGCTTTCTTT
clone_size: .; j_call: TRBJ1-1; d_call: .; v_call: TRBV20-1; cdr3_aa: CSANRNTEAFF; cdr3_nt: TGCAGTGCTAACCGAAACACTGAAGCTTTCTTT
clone_size: few; j_call: TRBJ2-3; d_call: TRBD1; v_call: TRBV30; cdr3_aa: CAWSSRLPGQGLGPDTQYF; cdr3_nt: TGTGCCTGGAGTTCCCGCCTCCCGGGACAGGGATTGGGCCCAGATACGCAGTATTTT
clone_size: few; j_call: TRBJ1-6; d_call: .; v_call: TRBV7-6; cdr3_aa: CASSLGRDNSPLHF; cdr3_nt: TGTGCCAGCAGCTTAGGTAGAGACAATTCACCCCTCCACTTT
clone_size: .; j_call: TRBJ1-1; d_call: .; v_call: TRBV29-1; cdr3_aa: CSVGPLMNTEAFF; cdr3_nt: TGCAGCGTAGGACCGTTAATGAACACTGAAGCTTTCTTT
clone_size: .; j_call: TRBJ1-6; d_call: .; v_call: TRBV9; cdr3_aa: CASSVVQNSPLHF; cdr3_nt: TGTGCCAGCAGCGTAGTACAGAATTCACCCCTCCACTTT
clone_size: .; j_call: TRBJ1-5; d_call: TRBD1; v_call: TRBV5-1; cdr3_aa: CASSEGDRNQPQHF; cdr3_nt: TGCGCCAGCAGCGAAGGGGACAGAAATCAGCCCCAGCATTTT
clone_size: .; j_call: TRBJ2-3; d_call: .; v_call: TRBV2; cdr3_aa: CASSEESRDTQYF; cdr3_nt: TGTGCCAGCAGTGAAGAGTCGAGGGATACGCAGTATTTT
clone_size: .; j_call: TRBJ1-2; d_call: TRBD1; v_call: TRBV6-5; cdr3_aa: CASSPTGGSGYTF; cdr3_nt: TGTGCCAGCAGTCCCACAGGGGGCTCTGGCTACACCTTC
clone_size: .; j_call: TRBJ1-2; d_call: .; v_call: TRBV7-2; cdr3_aa: CATLRGLSIGEGTF; cdr3_nt: TGTGCCACCCTCCGCGGCCTATCCATCGGTGAAGGCACCTTC
clone_size: few; j_call: TRBJ2-7; d_call: .; v_call: TRBV2; cdr3_aa: CASSGVESSYEQYF; cdr3_nt: TGTGCCAGCAGTGGCGTAGAGAGCTCCTACGAGCAGTACTTC
clone_size: .; j_call: TRBJ2-7; d_call: .; v_call: TRBV7-2; cdr3_aa: CASRPGGSSYEQYF; cdr3_nt: TGTGCCAGCAGACCGGGGGGCTCCTCCTACGAGCAGTACTTC
clone_size: .; j_call: TRBJ2-5; d_call: TRBD1; v_call: TRBV29-1; cdr3_aa: CSVVLDREVETQYF; cdr3_nt: TGCAGCGTTGTTCTGGACAGGGAGGTAGAGACCCAGTACTTC
clone_size: .; j_call: TRBJ2-4; d_call: .; v_call: TRBV11-2; cdr3_aa: CASSLTSKNIQYF; cdr3_nt: TGTGCCAGCAGCTTGACTAGTAAAAACATTCAGTACTTC
clone_size: .; j_call: TRBJ2-5; d_call: TRBD1; v_call: TRBV29-1; cdr3_aa: CSGDRNPPKKETQYF; cdr3_nt: TGCAGCGGGGACAGGAACCCACCGAAAAAAGAGACCCAGTACTTC
clone_size: .; j_call: TRBJ2-5; d_call: .; v_call: TRBV5-1; cdr3_aa: CASSLGVTTSQETQYF; cdr3_nt: TGCGCCAGCAGCTTGGGGGTAACGACCTCACAAGAGACCCAGTACTTC
clone_size: once; j_call: TRBJ1-2; d_call: .; v_call: TRBV9; cdr3_aa: CASSAVGGGYTF; cdr3_nt: TGTGCCAGCAGCGCTGTCGGCGGAGGCTACACCTTC
clone_size: .; j_call: TRBJ2-7; d_call: TRBD1; v_call: TRBV6-1; cdr3_aa: CASRQGIVGSYEQYF; cdr3_nt: TGTGCCAGCAGACAGGGGATCGTGGGATCCTACGAGCAGTACTTC